This T cell receptor beta chain comes out of a study of early stage breast cancer tumors. Overall study context: Invasive lobular carcinomas made up four of 12 ER+/PR+/HER2- tumors.

Repertoires were generated with immunoSEQ multiplex PCR, while TCRdb's copy carries only in-frame clones and drops some. The sample holds more than 55,000 clones, approximately 84% seen once. On this clone itself: Its antigen remains unknown.

General observations from the study: Blood repertoires resembled normal breast more than tumor. Chain pairing and CD4, CD8 or FOXP3 expression were not captured. Tumors had roughly 2.4-fold higher T cell density and higher clonality than adjacent normal breast tissue.

The V end was cut by 0 bases, the J end by 4 bases, with 14 bases between. The germline V gene has CDR1 SGDLS and CDR2 YYNGEE. The CDR3 extends over 15 amino acids. The sequenced material came from blood. The J gene is TRBJ2-7, the V gene TRBV9, with D perhaps TRBD2 (5 bases). The clonotype comes from a person aged 35 to 50 with breast cancer. CDR3 nucleotide sequence: TGTGCCAGCAGCGTAGCTTGGCAGAGGACTTACGAGCAGTACTTC. This codes for CASSVAWQRTYEQYF.